Listed below are T cell receptor beta chains from one sample, sequenced in a study of control samples from healthy donors and cancer patients. Profiled with immunoSEQ multiplex PCR; TCRdb holds only in-frame clones, not every one. The sample holds 95,000 to 120,000 clones, around 80% seen once. The sample consisted of blood. Source of these receptors: a man aged 18 to 35 in good health. Each CDR3 is given with its conserved first and last residue. A D gene is named only where the DNA matches it firmly. Only part of the rows carry a size: once, few, many, or a class if the clone is expanded.

clone_size: .; j_call: TRBJ1-5; v_call: TRBV19; d_call: .; cdr3_nt: TGTGCCAGTAGTCTACTCCCCAATCAGCCCCAGCATTTT; cdr3_aa: CASSLLPNQPQHF
clone_size: .; j_call: TRBJ1-4; v_call: TRBV5-8; d_call: TRBD1; cdr3_nt: TGTGCCAGCAGCCATGGGACAGTAGACGAAAAACTGTTTTTT; cdr3_aa: CASSHGTVDEKLFF
clone_size: .; j_call: TRBJ2-2; v_call: TRBV7-9; d_call: .; cdr3_nt: TGTGCCAGCAGCTCTGAGGGAGGCGTGGGTAGCACCGGGGAGCTGTTTTTT; cdr3_aa: CASSSEGGVGSTGELFF
clone_size: .; j_call: TRBJ2-2; v_call: TRBV30; d_call: TRBD1; cdr3_nt: TGTGCCTGGACCACCTCAGGGGGCTACACCGGGGAGCTGTTTTTT; cdr3_aa: CAWTTSGGYTGELFF
clone_size: once; j_call: TRBJ1-2; v_call: TRBV20-1; d_call: TRBD1; cdr3_nt: TGCAGTGCTAGTCACAGGGGCAGTACTAACTATGGCTACACCTTC; cdr3_aa: CSASHRGSTNYGYTF
clone_size: .; j_call: TRBJ2-7; v_call: TRBV5-4; d_call: TRBD1; cdr3_nt: TGTGCCAGCAGCTCACAGGGGGCGGGAGAGCAGTACTTC; cdr3_aa: CASSSQGAGEQYF
clone_size: once; j_call: TRBJ1-5; v_call: TRBV27; d_call: .; cdr3_nt: TGTGCCAGCAGTTTATTCACCCCGTCCCTCGGGAGCAATCAGCCCCAGCATTTT; cdr3_aa: CASSLFTPSLGSNQPQHF
clone_size: .; j_call: TRBJ2-1; v_call: TRBV11-1; d_call: .; cdr3_nt: TGTGCCAGCAGCCCAGCTAACCACTATGAGCAGTTCTTC; cdr3_aa: CASSPANHYEQFF
clone_size: few; j_call: TRBJ1-6; v_call: TRBV9; d_call: .; cdr3_nt: TGTGCCAGCAGCGTAGATGGGGGGGCTCCAAATTCACCCCTCCACTTT; cdr3_aa: CASSVDGGAPNSPLHF
clone_size: .; j_call: TRBJ1-5; v_call: TRBV4-1; d_call: .; cdr3_nt: TGCGCCAGCAGCCAAGAGTTAGGTGGGCACTGGCGCCAGCATTTT; cdr3_aa: CASSQELGGHWRQHF
clone_size: .; j_call: TRBJ2-3; v_call: TRBV2; d_call: TRBD2; cdr3_nt: TGTGCCAGCAGTGATACCGGACTAGCGGGGGGGCCATGGACAGATACGCAGTATTTT; cdr3_aa: CASSDTGLAGGPWTDTQYF
clone_size: .; j_call: TRBJ2-3; v_call: TRBV12-3/TRBV12-4; d_call: .; cdr3_nt: TGTGCCAGCACCCCGGTCCTCACAGATACGCAGTATTTT; cdr3_aa: CASTPVLTDTQYF
clone_size: .; j_call: TRBJ2-1; v_call: TRBV5-1; d_call: .; cdr3_nt: TGCGCCAGCAGCTTGGCGGGGGTGGATGAGCAGTTCTTC; cdr3_aa: CASSLAGVDEQFF
clone_size: .; j_call: TRBJ2-3; v_call: TRBV5-6; d_call: .; cdr3_nt: TGTGCCACCTCGCTTAAGACGGTTAACACAGATACGCAGTATTTT; cdr3_aa: CATSLKTVNTDTQYF
clone_size: once; j_call: TRBJ2-1; v_call: TRBV25-1; d_call: .; cdr3_nt: TGTGCCAGCAGTGCCGGTTTGGGGCAAAAGGGACTTGACAATGAGCAGTTCTTC; cdr3_aa: CASSAGLGQKGLDNEQFF
clone_size: .; j_call: TRBJ1-3; v_call: TRBV5-1; d_call: .; cdr3_nt: TGCGCCAGCAGCTTGGGAGGGGCCTCTGGAAACACCATATATTTT; cdr3_aa: CASSLGGASGNTIYF
clone_size: .; j_call: TRBJ1-2; v_call: TRBV29-1; d_call: .; cdr3_nt: TGCAGCGTCATGGGGGGTAGTGGCTACACCTTC; cdr3_aa: CSVMGGSGYTF
clone_size: .; j_call: TRBJ2-7; v_call: TRBV5-1; d_call: TRBD1; cdr3_nt: TGCGCCAGCAGCTCAACGAAGGGGACAGTCGCTTCCTACGAGCAGTACTTC; cdr3_aa: CASSSTKGTVASYEQYF
clone_size: .; j_call: TRBJ2-5; v_call: TRBV6-6; d_call: .; cdr3_nt: TGTGCCAGCAGCACGATAGAGACCCAGTACTTC; cdr3_aa: CASSTIETQYF
clone_size: .; j_call: TRBJ1-6; v_call: TRBV9; d_call: .; cdr3_nt: TGTGCCAGCAACAAAGACTTGGGCGGAGCCAATTCACCCCTCCACTTT; cdr3_aa: CASNKDLGGANSPLHF
clone_size: .; j_call: TRBJ2-7; v_call: TRBV10-3; d_call: TRBD1; cdr3_nt: TGTGCCGTGATGCGGGACAGGGACTACGAGCAGTACTTC; cdr3_aa: CAVMRDRDYEQYF
clone_size: .; j_call: TRBJ1-1; v_call: TRBV7-2; d_call: TRBD1; cdr3_nt: TGTGCCAGCAGCCCCCACCGACAGGGGGCGGGCACTGAAGCTTTCTTT; cdr3_aa: CASSPHRQGAGTEAFF
clone_size: .; j_call: TRBJ2-3; v_call: TRBV9; d_call: TRBD2; cdr3_nt: TGTGCCAGCAGCGGGCTAGCGGGGGGGGCCTCCACAGATACGCAGTATTTT; cdr3_aa: CASSGLAGGASTDTQYF
clone_size: .; j_call: TRBJ1-1; v_call: TRBV6-1; d_call: .; cdr3_nt: TGTGCCAGCAGTGAAGCTGCGACGGGGAACACTGAAGCTTTCTTT; cdr3_aa: CASSEAATGNTEAFF
clone_size: once; j_call: TRBJ2-3; v_call: TRBV27; d_call: .; cdr3_nt: TGTGCCAGCAACAGGGGCACAGATACGCAGTATTTT; cdr3_aa: CASNRGTDTQYF
clone_size: .; j_call: TRBJ1-1; v_call: TRBV28; d_call: .; cdr3_nt: TGTGCCAGCAGTTTCACAGGCACTGAAGCTTTCTTT; cdr3_aa: CASSFTGTEAFF
clone_size: .; j_call: TRBJ2-2; v_call: TRBV7-9; d_call: .; cdr3_nt: TGTGCCAGCAGCTTAGAATTGAACACCGGGGAGCTGTTTTTT; cdr3_aa: CASSLELNTGELFF
clone_size: .; j_call: TRBJ2-1; v_call: TRBV5-8; d_call: .; cdr3_nt: TGTGCCAGCAGCTCCCCGTCCAGGGGAAGTGAGCAGTTCTTC; cdr3_aa: CASSSPSRGSEQFF
clone_size: .; j_call: TRBJ2-7; v_call: TRBV18; d_call: TRBD2; cdr3_nt: TGTGCCAGCTCACCAGGACGCGGGGGGATTGACTACGAGCAGTACTTC; cdr3_aa: CASSPGRGGIDYEQYF
clone_size: once; j_call: TRBJ1-2; v_call: TRBV18; d_call: TRBD1; cdr3_nt: TGTGCCAGCTCGCGGGACAGGGACGGCTACACCTTC; cdr3_aa: CASSRDRDGYTF
clone_size: .; j_call: TRBJ2-4; v_call: TRBV4-1; d_call: .; cdr3_nt: TGCGCCAGCAGCCAACGGCTATTAGCCAAAAACATTCAGTACTTC; cdr3_aa: CASSQRLLAKNIQYF
clone_size: .; j_call: TRBJ1-1; v_call: TRBV18; d_call: .; cdr3_nt: TGTGCCAGCTCACCAGTCCTCGAGAACACTGAAGCTTTCTTT; cdr3_aa: CASSPVLENTEAFF
clone_size: .; j_call: TRBJ2-1; v_call: TRBV2; d_call: .; cdr3_nt: TGTGCCAGCATCGGGTTTTCCTACAATGAGCAGTTCTTC; cdr3_aa: CASIGFSYNEQFF
clone_size: .; j_call: TRBJ1-1; v_call: TRBV20-1; d_call: .; cdr3_nt: TGCAGTGTTGGGTCAGCTTTCTTT; cdr3_aa: CSVGSAFF
clone_size: .; j_call: TRBJ1-1; v_call: TRBV5-4; d_call: .; cdr3_nt: TGTGCCAGCAGCTTCCCGGGACGGAGAATGAACACTGAAGCTTTCTTT; cdr3_aa: CASSFPGRRMNTEAFF
clone_size: .; j_call: TRBJ1-3; v_call: TRBV14; d_call: TRBD1; cdr3_nt: TGTGCCAGCAGCCGCTGGACAGGGGGCCTTTCTGGAAACACCATATATTTT; cdr3_aa: CASSRWTGGLSGNTIYF
clone_size: .; j_call: TRBJ1-2; v_call: TRBV6-4; d_call: .; cdr3_nt: TGTGCCAGCAGTCTACAGGCTAACTATGGCTACACCTTC; cdr3_aa: CASSLQANYGYTF
clone_size: once; j_call: TRBJ1-5; v_call: TRBV6-1; d_call: TRBD1; cdr3_nt: TGTGCCAGCAGTGTAGACAGGGGGCTGAACAATCAGCCCCAGCATTTT; cdr3_aa: CASSVDRGLNNQPQHF
clone_size: .; j_call: TRBJ1-2; v_call: TRBV30; d_call: .; cdr3_nt: TGTGCCTGGAGTGCAATTGTAGGGGGCTATGGCTACACCTTC; cdr3_aa: CAWSAIVGGYGYTF
clone_size: .; j_call: TRBJ1-2; v_call: TRBV5-1; d_call: .; cdr3_nt: TGCGCCAGCAGCGCGGACGACAGGCAGAGCTACACCTTC; cdr3_aa: CASSADDRQSYTF
clone_size: .; j_call: TRBJ1-1; v_call: TRBV2; d_call: .; cdr3_nt: TGTGCCAGCTCGTTTGACCGGGGACGGTTCACTGAAGCTTTCTTT; cdr3_aa: CASSFDRGRFTEAFF
clone_size: once; j_call: TRBJ1-2; v_call: TRBV7-6; d_call: .; cdr3_nt: TGTGCCAGCAGCTTAGAGCCGGCGGGGGAGGGTTATTATGGCTACACCTTC; cdr3_aa: CASSLEPAGEGYYGYTF
clone_size: once; j_call: TRBJ2-3; v_call: TRBV9; d_call: TRBD2; cdr3_nt: TGTGCCAGCAAAGGGACTAGCGGCACAGATACGCAGTATTTT; cdr3_aa: CASKGTSGTDTQYF
clone_size: once; j_call: TRBJ1-3; v_call: TRBV28; d_call: .; cdr3_nt: TGTGCCAGCAGTATCTCGACAGCTGGAAACACCATATATTTT; cdr3_aa: CASSISTAGNTIYF
clone_size: .; j_call: TRBJ2-7; v_call: TRBV5-6; d_call: TRBD1; cdr3_nt: TGTGCCAGCAGCTTGTTACGGACAGGGGTCGAGCAGTACTTC; cdr3_aa: CASSLLRTGVEQYF
clone_size: .; j_call: TRBJ2-3; v_call: TRBV7-8; d_call: TRBD1; cdr3_nt: TGTGCCAGCAGCGCAACCGGGACAGTCACAGATACGCAGTATTTT; cdr3_aa: CASSATGTVTDTQYF
clone_size: .; j_call: TRBJ1-2; v_call: TRBV4-3; d_call: .; cdr3_nt: TGCGCCAGCAGCCAAGATCGTAAATATGGCTACACCTTC; cdr3_aa: CASSQDRKYGYTF
clone_size: .; j_call: TRBJ1-2; v_call: TRBV6-5; d_call: .; cdr3_nt: TGTGCCAGCAGTTTGTTCGATCCTAACTATGGCTACACCTTC; cdr3_aa: CASSLFDPNYGYTF
clone_size: once; j_call: TRBJ2-5; v_call: TRBV7-9; d_call: .; cdr3_nt: TGTGCCAGCAGCTTATTCGGACAGAAAGAGACCCAGTACTTC; cdr3_aa: CASSLFGQKETQYF